This T cell receptor (beta chain) was recorded in a study of OX40 agonist ivuxolimab in advanced cancers. Study-level findings and limits: Partly responding patients at 0.1-3.0 mg/kg showed some of the smallest clonal expansion. At doses 0.1 to 3.0 mg/kg, CD4+ and CD8+ clones expanded.

This clone was detected only a few times. The antigen is unknown. Autoimmune disease history or systemic immunosuppression disqualified patients. The CDR3 consists of 14 residues. Germline V gene data show CDR1 as LNHDA and CDR2 as SQIVND (reference sequence). TCRdb's table, derived via immunoSEQ multiplex PCR, lists solely in-frame clones and lacks some. The table includes more than 65,000 clones, around 83% detected once. This chain links TRBV19 with TRBJ2-5; 8 bases map to TRBD2. The J call is uncertain, as TRBJ2-7 better fits the DNA end. The specimen was CD4+ or CD8+ T cells sorted from blood, collected in a trial of the OX40 agonist ivuxolimab. This TCR derives from an adult with an advanced solid tumor such as melanoma, head and neck, liver or kidney cancer. This CDR3 reads CASSISGSSYEQYF. The DNA for the CDR3 is TGTGCCAGTAGTATCAGCGGGAGTTCCTACGAGCAGTACTTC.